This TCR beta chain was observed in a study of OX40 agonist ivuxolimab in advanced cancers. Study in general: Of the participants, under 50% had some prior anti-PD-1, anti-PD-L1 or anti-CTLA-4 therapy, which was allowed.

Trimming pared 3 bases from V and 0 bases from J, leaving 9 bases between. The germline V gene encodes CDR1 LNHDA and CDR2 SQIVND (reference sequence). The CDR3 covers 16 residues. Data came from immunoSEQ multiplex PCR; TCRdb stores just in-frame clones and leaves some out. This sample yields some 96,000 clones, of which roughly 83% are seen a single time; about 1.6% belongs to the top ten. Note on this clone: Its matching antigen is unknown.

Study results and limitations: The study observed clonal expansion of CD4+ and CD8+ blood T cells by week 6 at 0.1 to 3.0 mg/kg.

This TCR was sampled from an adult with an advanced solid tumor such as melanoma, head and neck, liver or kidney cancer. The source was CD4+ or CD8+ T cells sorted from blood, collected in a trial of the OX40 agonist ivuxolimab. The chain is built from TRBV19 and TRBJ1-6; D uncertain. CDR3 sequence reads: CASSIGRRSYNSPLHF. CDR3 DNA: TGTGCCAGTAGTATTGGCAGACGCTCCTATAATTCACCCCTCCACTTT.